The 32 T cell receptor beta chains in this list originate from one sample, sequenced in a study of beta chain features in type 1 diabetes. General study points: The study found moderately but significantly shorter TCRB CDR3s in all four CD4+ subsets of Type 1 diabetes patients.

Reverse transcription of all isolated RNA meant that expressed TCRB transcripts were sequenced. Only in-frame clones appear in the TCRdb table, and some are missing; sequencing was by immunoSEQ multiplex PCR. Of 150,000 to 200,000 clones in the sample, almost 65% were seen once. These receptors are not linked to any known antigen. The sequencing input was naive CD4+ T cells from blood. The receptors here all came from a man aged 30 to 39 with type 1 diabetes.

This clone was picked up one time. The chain joins TRBV6-4 to TRBJ2-7; a possible D gene is TRBD1 (6 bases). Between the trimmed V and J ends, which lost 4 bases and 0 bases, there was a span of 13 bases. Looked up from germline, CDR1 is MRHNA and CDR2 is SNTAGT. This CDR3 has 15 residues. CDR3 nucleotides: TGTGCCAGCAGTGTAGAGGCAGGGGTCTCCTACGAGCAGTACTTC. Translation: CASSVEAGVSYEQYF.

The chain employs TRBV9 and TRBJ2-2; the D gene is possibly TRBD1 (6 bases). The CDR3 consists of 16 residues. CDR1 is SGDLS, CDR2 YYNGEE, per germline. V gave up 0 bases and J gave up 1 base, with 10 bases separating them. Here the CDR3 reads CASSVESGQNTGELFF. CDR3 bases: TGTGCCAGCAGCGTAGAGTCGGGACAGAACACCGGGGAGCTGTTTTTT.

This CDR3 is CASITAGPARVDTQYF. CDR3 nucleotides: TGTGCCAGCATAACGGCAGGCCCGGCCCGGGTGGATACGCAGTATTTT. The chain links TRBV5-6 to TRBJ2-3, with D hard to call. V gave up 6 bases and J gave up 6 bases, with 23 bases separating them. CDR1 SGHDT and CDR2 YYEEEE come from the germline V gene. The CDR3 sequence is 16 residues long.

The chain has TRBV13 and TRBJ2-2; the match to TRBD1 covers 10 bases. V shed 7 bases and J 4 bases; nucleotides not matched to a gene: 12. CDR1 PRHDT and CDR2 FYEKMQ come from the germline V gene (reference sequence). The CDR3 sequence is 17 residues long. CDR3 in amino acids: CASTFSDRGHSTGELFF. The CDR3 DNA reads as TGTGCCAGCACCTTTTCCGACAGGGGGCATAGCACCGGGGAGCTGTTTTTT.

In this sample, this clone turned up a few times. The genes are TRBV19 and TRBJ2-1; 8 bases are a match to TRBD2. The CDR3 has 12 amino acids. Germline V gives CDR1 LNHDA, CDR2 SQIVND (reference sequence). Trimming removed 5 bases from V and 8 bases from J; junction bases left unmatched: 2. The CDR3 DNA is TGTGCCAGTAGTGGAGCGGGGGATGAGCAGTTCTTC. Its translation is CASSGAGDEQFF.

The rearrangement joins TRBV4-3 to TRBJ1-2, with 8 positions matching TRBD1. Germline CDR1 is LGHNA and CDR2 is YSLEER. V shed 0 bases, J shed 5 bases, and the junction held 2 bases outside the gene matches. There are 14 residues in the CDR3. CDR3 region: CASSQEDRVYGYTF. As DNA, the CDR3 is TGCGCCAGCAGCCAAGAGGACAGGGTGTATGGCTACACCTTC.

Details on this clone: The sample holds other DNA sequences that translate to the same CDR3. This CDR3 is CASSFGAGTDTQYF. CDR3 nucleotide sequence: TGTGCCAGCAGCTTCGGGGCTGGCACAGATACGCAGTATTTT. This chain joins TRBV7-9 and TRBJ2-3; D tentatively fits TRBD1 or TRBD2 (5 bases each). V lost 3 bases, J lost 1 base, and 8 bases lay in between. This CDR3 has 14 residues. In germline, CDR1 is SEHNR, CDR2 FQNEAQ (reference sequence).

V gene TRBV7-2 combines with J gene TRBJ1-6; D is possibly TRBD1 (5 bases). The CDR3 runs 16 residues. The V end lost 8 bases, the J end lost 5 bases, and 19 bases lay between the germline ends. Per the germline V gene, CDR1 is SGHTA and CDR2 is FQGNSA. The CDR3 DNA reads as TGTGCCAGCTCGGCTTTCGTGGCAGGGAATAATTCACCCCTCCACTTT. This codes for CASSAFVAGNNSPLHF.

J is TRBJ2-5 and V is TRBV30; 8 bases line up with TRBD1. J lost 4 bases, V lost 4 bases, and 5 bases had no gene match. CDR1 is GTSNPN and CDR2 is SVGIG in the germline V gene (reference sequence). This CDR3 has 13 amino acids. The CDR3, as DNA: TGTGCCTGGAAGCAGGGGGCGGGAGAGACCCAGTACTTC. Its protein product is CAWKQGAGETQYF. Complete variable domain (other parts from reference TRBV30 and TRBJ2-5): SQTIHQWPATLVQPVGSPLSLECTVEGTSNPNLYWYRQAAGRGLQLLFYSVGIGQISSEVPQNLSASRPQDRQFILSSKKLLLSDSGFYLCAWKQGAGETQYFGPGTRLLVL.

This clone appeared a single time. The chain has TRBV11-2 and TRBJ2-5, with TRBD1 as a possible D gene (7 bases). The germline gives CDR1 SGHAT, CDR2 FQNNGV. There are 13 residues in the CDR3. V was shortened by 8 bases and J by 2 bases, with 12 bases between the two germline ends. CDR3 amino acids: CASGAGQQETQYF. CDR3 DNA: TGTGCCAGCGGCGCGGGACAGCAAGAGACCCAGTACTTC.

This clone was counted a few times. The V call is TRBV5-6, the J call TRBJ2-7; possibly TRBD1 for D (6 bases). The germline V gene has CDR1 SGHDT and CDR2 YYEEEE. V gave up 4 bases and J gave up 7 bases, with 12 bases separating them. This CDR3 region has 12 residues. The DNA of the CDR3 is TGTGCCAGCAGCACTCAGGGGTGGGAGCAGTACTTC. Residues: CASSTQGWEQYF.

The rearrangement joins TRBV29-1 to TRBJ2-3; tentative D call: TRBD1 (5 bases). V was cut by 7 bases and J by 4 bases, with 12 bases left in between. Germline CDR1 and CDR2: SQVTM and ANQGSEA. The CDR3 contains 12 residues. This chain's CDR3 is CSASLGADTQYF. CDR3 bases: TGCAGCGCTTCTCTAGGGGCAGATACGCAGTATTTT.

The rearrangement joins TRBV20-1 to TRBJ1-1, with D unresolved. Germline CDR1 reads DFQATT; CDR2 reads SNEGSKA (reference sequence). V dropped 5 bases and J dropped 3 bases, with 4 bases sitting between them. The CDR3 spans 10 residues. CDR3 sequence: CSAVDTEAFF. In nucleotides, the CDR3 is TGCAGTGCTGTTGACACTGAAGCTTTCTTT.

The chain has TRBV30 and TRBJ1-2, with a weak D call TRBD1 (5 bases). V was cut by 0 bases and J by 7 bases, with 9 bases left in between. Germline values: CDR1 GTSNPN, CDR2 SVGIG (reference sequence). There are 12 residues in the CDR3. Here the CDR3 DNA reads TGTGCCTGGAGTGTGACAGATACTGGCTACACCTTC. This sequence encodes CAWSVTDTGYTF.

The genes are TRBV10-3 and TRBJ1-6; 8 positions agree with TRBD1. This CDR3 is built from 13 residues. Germline CDR1 reads ENHRY; CDR2 reads SYGVKD. J gave up 10 bases and V 10 bases, and 9 bases lay outside the gene matches. The CDR3 here is CASMDRVGSPLHF. The CDR3, as DNA: TGTGCCAGCATGGACAGGGTGGGCTCACCCCTCCACTTT.

The chain combines TRBV14 with TRBJ2-2; a possible D gene is TRBD1 (5 bases). Trimming removed 1 base from V and 5 bases from J, with 8 bases in between. Germline V lookup: CDR1 SGHDN, CDR2 FVKESK. CDR3 size: 14 residues. This chain's CDR3 is CASSQARVTGELFF. CDR3 sequence (DNA): TGTGCCAGCAGCCAAGCCAGGGTTACCGGGGAGCTGTTTTTT.

This clone has only a few counts. The chain joins TRBV5-4 to TRBJ1-1; D is unclear. Germline-derived CDR1 and CDR2 are SGHNT and YYREEE (reference sequence). Trimming stripped 4 bases from V and 1 base from J, with 8 bases between. CDR3 length equals 13 residues. The CDR3 nucleotides read TGTGCCAGCAGCAAGGACGCGAACACTGAAGCTTTCTTT. It specifies CASSKDANTEAFF.

As DNA, the CDR3 is TGTGCCAGCAGTGAATGGAAGGGGGCCACAGATACGCAGTATTTT. Protein sequence: CASSEWKGATDTQYF. The rearrangement joins TRBV6-1 to TRBJ2-3; TRBD1 aligns across 7 bases. The CDR3 spans 15 residues. J was trimmed by 2 bases and V by 2 bases; bases with no gene match: 4. Germline CDR1 reads MNHNS; CDR2 reads SASEGT.

The chain links TRBV6-1 to TRBJ1-1; D is uncertain. V lost 0 bases to trimming and J lost 7 bases, with 9 bases between them. The CDR3 has 13 amino acids. CDR1 MNHNS and CDR2 SASEGT come from the germline V gene. CDR3 loop: CASSEASAVEAFF. In nucleotides, the CDR3 is TGTGCCAGCAGTGAAGCGTCCGCAGTTGAAGCTTTCTTT.

The CDR3 DNA reads as TGCAGCGCCCAGGGGGCTTCCTACGAGCAGTACTTC. Translating gives CSAQGASYEQYF. V and J are TRBV29-1 and TRBJ2-7; 8 nucleotides agree with TRBD1. This CDR3 has 12 residues. V lost 7 bases and J lost 1; bases outside the gene matches: 3. CDR1 is SQVTM and CDR2 is ANQGSEA in the germline V gene.

Notes on this clone: Other DNA sequences from this sample encode an identical CDR3 as well. This sequence joins TRBV30 and TRBJ1-4; D uncertain. With 0 bases removed from V and 7 bases from J, the gap between germline ends came to 6 bases. The CDR3 has 12 amino acids. Germline values: CDR1 GTSNPN, CDR2 SVGIG (reference sequence). The CDR3 reads CAWSVGGEKLFF. As DNA, the CDR3 is TGTGCCTGGAGTGTAGGTGGTGAAAAACTGTTTTTT.

This chain connects TRBV7-2 to TRBJ2-1; D might be TRBD2 (5 bases). CDR1 is SGHTA, CDR2 FQGNSA, per germline. V was cut by 7 bases and J by 0 bases, with 13 bases left in between. The CDR3 totals 15 residues. CDR3 region: CASNLDGGSYNEQFF. DNA of the CDR3: TGTGCCAGCAACCTCGACGGAGGCTCCTACAATGAGCAGTTCTTC.

The chain recombines TRBV29-1 with TRBJ2-3, with 8 nucleotides matching TRBD1. Germline V gives CDR1 SQVTM, CDR2 ANQGSEA. This CDR3 is built from 14 residues. With V trimmed by 6 bases and J by 4 bases, 9 bases remained unmatched. The CDR3 coding sequence is TGCAGCGTGGGGGCGGACAGGGTGGCAGATACGCAGTATTTT. The encoded protein is CSVGADRVADTQYF.

The genes are TRBV19 and TRBJ1-2, with D possibly matching TRBD1 (5 bases). The CDR3 has 14 residues. CDR1 LNHDA and CDR2 SQIVND come from the germline V gene (reference sequence). V dropped 6 bases and J dropped 5 bases, with 16 bases sitting between them. The CDR3 region has the DNA TGTGCCAGTAGCACAGACAGAGATGCTTATGGCTACACCTTC. Protein: CASSTDRDAYGYTF. The full variable domain, its missing parts supplied by reference TRBV19 and TRBJ1-2, is DGGITQSPKYLFRKEGQNVTLSCEQNLNHDAMYWYRQDPGQGLRLIYYSQIVNDFQKGDIAEGYSVSREKKESFPLTVTSAQKNPTAFYLCASSTDRDAYGYTFGSGTRLTVV.

The chain carries TRBV11-2 and TRBJ2-1; D is undetermined. The V gene's germline CDR1 is SGHAT and CDR2 FQNNGV. V lost 0 bases, J lost 7 bases, and 7 bases lay in between. This CDR3 is 13 amino acids long. CDR3 residues: CASSLDRSNEQFF. In DNA form, the CDR3 reads TGTGCCAGCAGCTTAGATCGTAGTAATGAGCAGTTCTTC.

The chain recombines TRBV30 with TRBJ2-6; 7 positions match TRBD1. Germline V gene lookup returns CDR1 GTSNPN and CDR2 SVGIG (reference sequence). Trimming at V came to 3 bases and at J to 4 bases, leaving 6 bases not matched to a gene. This CDR3 contains 15 residues. CDR3 region: CAWRRQGAGANVLTF. The CDR3 region has the DNA TGTGCCTGGAGGCGACAGGGAGCAGGGGCCAACGTCCTGACTTTC.

This clone was counted a few times. The chain is built from TRBV2 and TRBJ2-4; D may be TRBD2 (5 bases). Trimming left V 0 bases short and J 8 bases short, with 8 bases between. CDR1 is SNHLY, CDR2 FYNNEI, per germline. The CDR3 is made up of 13 amino acids. CDR3 region: CASSEASEDIQYF. The CDR3 region has the DNA TGTGCCAGCAGTGAAGCTTCGGAGGACATTCAGTACTTC. The whole variable domain, filled in from reference TRBV2 and TRBJ2-4, reads EPEVTQTPSHQVTQMGQEVILRCVPISNHLYFYWYRQILGQKVEFLVSFYNNEISEKSEIFDDQFSVERPDGSNFTLKIRSTKLEDSAMYFCASSEASEDIQYFGAGTRLSVL.

The rearrangement links TRBV5-1 to TRBJ2-2; no clear D. From germline, CDR1 is SGHRS and CDR2 YFSETQ. The CDR3 consists of 14 residues. V was cut by 7 bases and J by 0 bases, with 10 bases left in between. The DNA of the CDR3 is TGCGCCAGCGGGCCAGTCTCGAACACCGGGGAGCTGTTTTTT. Protein: CASGPVSNTGELFF.

This clone was found a few times. DNA for the CDR3: TGCAGCGCTGGACAGGGAGCCTTTGAGGGCGGGGAGCTGTTTTTT. Protein sequence: CSAGQGAFEGGELFF. This chain joins TRBV29-1 and TRBJ2-2; 8 bases are a match to TRBD1. V dropped 7 bases and J dropped 7; count of bases not matched to a gene: 14. Germline CDR1 SQVTM, CDR2 ANQGSEA. CDR3 length equals 15 residues.

This chain connects TRBV9 to TRBJ2-5; perhaps D is TRBD1 or TRBD2 (5 bases each). Deletions cut 3 bases from V and 3 bases from J, with 15 bases between. Germline V gene data show CDR1 as SGDLS and CDR2 as YYNGEE. The CDR3 extends over 15 amino acids. CDR3 amino acids: CASSDMGDGEETQYF. CDR3 coding DNA: TGTGCCAGCAGCGACATGGGGGATGGTGAAGAGACCCAGTACTTC.

The chain links TRBV7-9 to TRBJ2-7, with D hard to call. Trimming took 5 bases from V and 6 from J, leaving 11 bases between them. CDR1 is SEHNR and CDR2 is FQNEAQ in the germline V gene (reference sequence). The CDR3 loop spans 12 amino acids. CDR3 bases: TGTGCCAGCAGCCTTTCGATGGGCGAGCAGTACTTC. This codes for CASSLSMGEQYF.

This clone turned up a few times. The V and J genes are TRBV7-9 and TRBJ2-3; possible D gene TRBD1, 6 bases. The CDR3 totals 14 residues. The germline CDR1 and CDR2 sequences are SEHNR and FQNEAQ (reference sequence). Trimming cost V 5 bases and J 1 base, with 10 bases left between them. The CDR3 DNA reads TGTGCCAGCAGCCCAAAGGGGGGCACAGATACGCAGTATTTT. Protein product: CASSPKGGTDTQYF.